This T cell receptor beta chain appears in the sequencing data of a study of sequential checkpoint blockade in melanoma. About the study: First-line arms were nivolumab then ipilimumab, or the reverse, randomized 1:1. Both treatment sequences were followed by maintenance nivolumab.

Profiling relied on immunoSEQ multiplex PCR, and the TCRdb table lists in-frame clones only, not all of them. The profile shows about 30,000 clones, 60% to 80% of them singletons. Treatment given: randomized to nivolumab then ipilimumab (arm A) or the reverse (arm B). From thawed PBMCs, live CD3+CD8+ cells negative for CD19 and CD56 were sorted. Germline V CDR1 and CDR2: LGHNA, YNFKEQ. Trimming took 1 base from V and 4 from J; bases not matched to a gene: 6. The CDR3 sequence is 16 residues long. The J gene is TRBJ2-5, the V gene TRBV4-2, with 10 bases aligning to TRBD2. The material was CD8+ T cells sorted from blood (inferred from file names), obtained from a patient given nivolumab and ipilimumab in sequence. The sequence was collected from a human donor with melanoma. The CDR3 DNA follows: TGTGCCAGCAGCCAAGCAGCGGGGGGGCCGGGAGAGACCCAGTACTTC. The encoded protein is CASSQAAGGPGETQYF.